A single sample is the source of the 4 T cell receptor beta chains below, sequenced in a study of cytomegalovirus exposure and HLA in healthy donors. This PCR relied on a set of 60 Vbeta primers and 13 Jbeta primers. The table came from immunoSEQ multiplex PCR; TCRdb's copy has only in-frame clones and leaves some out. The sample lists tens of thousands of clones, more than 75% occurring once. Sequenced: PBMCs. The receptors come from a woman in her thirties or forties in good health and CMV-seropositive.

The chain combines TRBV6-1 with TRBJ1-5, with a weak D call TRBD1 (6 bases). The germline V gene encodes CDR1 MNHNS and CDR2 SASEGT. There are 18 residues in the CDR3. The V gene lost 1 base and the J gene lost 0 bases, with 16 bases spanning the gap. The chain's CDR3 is CASSEEAGVAYSNQPQHF. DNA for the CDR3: TGTGCCAGCAGTGAAGAAGCAGGGGTCGCCTATAGCAATCAGCCCCAGCATTTT.

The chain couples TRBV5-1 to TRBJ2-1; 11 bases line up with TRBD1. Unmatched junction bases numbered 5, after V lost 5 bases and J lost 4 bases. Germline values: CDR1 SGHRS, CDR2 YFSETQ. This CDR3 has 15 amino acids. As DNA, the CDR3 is TGCGCCAGCAGGCCCGGGACAGGGGGGTACAATGAGCAGTTCTTC. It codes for CASRPGTGGYNEQFF.

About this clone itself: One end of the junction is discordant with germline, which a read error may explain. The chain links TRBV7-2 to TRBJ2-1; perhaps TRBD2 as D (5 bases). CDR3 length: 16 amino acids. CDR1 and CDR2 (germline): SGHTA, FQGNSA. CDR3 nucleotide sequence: TGTGCCAGCAGTTTAGAAGACCATAGCGCCTACAATGAGCAGTTCTTC. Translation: CASSLEDHSAYNEQFF.

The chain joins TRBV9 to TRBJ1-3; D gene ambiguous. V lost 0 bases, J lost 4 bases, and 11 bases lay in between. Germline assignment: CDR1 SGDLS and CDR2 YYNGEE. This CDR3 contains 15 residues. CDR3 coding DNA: TGTGCCAGCAGCGTAGCCTGGAGTTCCGGAAACACCATATATTTT. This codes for CASSVAWSSGNTIYF.